Listed below are T cell receptor beta chains from one sample, sequenced in a study of cytotoxic CD8 clonotypes in ibrutinib-treated CLL. Here immunoSEQ multiplex PCR was the method, and the copy in TCRdb shows in-frame clones only, minus some. The sample gives tens of thousands of clones, more than 70% of which show up once; 5% to 6% is in the top ten. The material sequenced was PBMCs, taken before ibrutinib treatment. The receptor source for this set is a human donor with chronic lymphocytic leukemia. CDR3s include the opening cysteine and the closing phenylalanine or tryptophan. D genes are given only for firm matches. A clone size is listed for some rows: how often the clone was seen (once, few, many), or a class if it is expanded.

j_gene	v_gene	abundance	d_gene	CDR3aa	CDR3nt
TRBJ1-1	TRBV10-3	NA	NA	CAISETDMNTEAFF	TGTGCCATCAGTGAAACAGATATGAACACTGAAGCTTTCTTT
TRBJ1-2	TRBV28	NA	NA	CASSYIYGYTF	TGTGCCAGCAGTTACATCTATGGCTACACCTTC
TRBJ2-1	TRBV27	NA	TRBD2	CASSLPGLAGPAYNEQFF	TGTGCCAGCAGTTTACCCGGACTAGCGGGACCCGCCTACAATGAGCAGTTCTTC
TRBJ1-4	TRBV4-3	NA	NA	CASSHSGSTNEKLFF	TGCGCCAGCAGCCACTCAGGATCAACTAATGAAAAACTGTTTTTT
TRBJ2-7	TRBV2	NA	TRBD2	CASSELIAGVYEQYF	TGTGCCAGCAGTGAATTGATCGCGGGAGTCTACGAGCAGTACTTC
TRBJ1-1	TRBV7-6	NA	TRBD1	CASSRGQGNTEAFF	TGTGCCAGCAGCCGGGGACAGGGGAACACTGAAGCTTTCTTT
TRBJ2-5	TRBV11-3	NA	NA	CASSPQRDGPQSETQYF	TGTGCCAGCAGCCCCCAACGGGATGGGCCCCAGAGCGAGACCCAGTACTTC
TRBJ2-7	TRBV28	NA	TRBD2	CASSATSGNHEQYF	TGTGCCAGCAGTGCGACTAGCGGGAACCACGAGCAGTACTTC
TRBJ1-1	TRBV5-1	NA	NA	CASSLGSIMNTEAFF	TGCGCCAGCAGCTTGGGTAGCATTATGAACACTGAAGCTTTCTTT
TRBJ1-2	TRBV28	NA	TRBD1	CASSGQEALGGYTF	TGTGCCAGCAGCGGACAGGAGGCCCTGGGTGGCTACACCTTC
TRBJ2-3	TRBV2	NA	NA	CASYRQRSTDTQYF	TGTGCCTCATACCGGCAGAGAAGCACAGATACGCAGTATTTT
TRBJ2-7	TRBV7-9	NA	NA	CASSPVSGTRTYEQYF	TGTGCCAGCAGCCCCGTCTCCGGGACAAGAACCTACGAGCAGTACTTC
TRBJ2-7	TRBV19	once	TRBD1	CASSPGTGGHEQYF	TGTGCCAGTAGTCCCGGGACAGGGGGCCACGAGCAGTACTTC
TRBJ1-3	TRBV6-5	NA	TRBD1	CASSYSDRHSGNTIYF	TGTGCCAGCAGTTACTCGGACAGGCACTCTGGAAACACCATATATTTT
TRBJ2-2	TRBV9	NA	TRBD2	CASSAGLAGALAAGELFF	TGTGCCAGCAGCGCGGGACTAGCGGGAGCCCTAGCCGCCGGGGAGCTGTTTTTT
TRBJ1-2	TRBV7-2	NA	TRBD1	CASSRTGLGYTF	TGTGCCAGCAGCCGGACAGGGTTAGGCTACACCTTC
TRBJ1-1	TRBV6-5	once	TRBD1	CASKEDRANTEAFF	TGTGCCAGCAAGGAAGACAGGGCGAACACTGAAGCTTTCTTT
TRBJ2-1	TRBV7-2	NA	NA	CASSLGPSTYEQFF	TGTGCCAGCAGCTTAGGGCCTAGTACCTATGAGCAGTTCTTC
TRBJ2-1	TRBV10-3	NA	TRBD2	CAISDQREGPNEQFF	TGTGCCATCAGTGACCAGCGGGAGGGGCCCAATGAGCAGTTCTTC
TRBJ2-5	TRBV2	NA	NA	CASSEAEPETQETQYF	TGTGCCAGCAGTGAAGCGGAGCCCGAGACACAAGAGACCCAGTACTTC
TRBJ2-4	TRBV14	NA	NA	CASSPKGAKNIQYF	TGTGCCAGCAGCCCGAAGGGAGCCAAAAACATTCAGTACTTC
TRBJ2-2	TRBV15	NA	TRBD2	CATSRGLAANTGELFF	TGTGCCACCAGCAGGGGACTAGCGGCGAACACCGGGGAGCTGTTTTTT
TRBJ1-3	TRBV6-5	NA	NA	CASSATGSGNTIYF	TGTGCCAGCAGTGCTACAGGGTCTGGAAACACCATATATTTT
TRBJ2-7	TRBV4-1	NA	TRBD1	CASSQVTGDGYEQYF	TGCGCCAGCAGCCAGGTTACAGGGGATGGCTACGAGCAGTACTTC
TRBJ2-1	TRBV25-1	NA	TRBD1	CATRKRDRGRAGYNEQFF	TGTGCCACCCGGAAGCGGGACAGGGGCCGGGCGGGTTACAATGAGCAGTTCTTC
TRBJ2-2	TRBV19	few	NA	CASSGRVDFTGELFF	TGTGCCAGTTCCGGGCGGGTAGACTTCACCGGGGAGCTGTTTTTT
TRBJ1-2	TRBV27	NA	TRBD1	CASSPYGQGSDYGYTF	TGTGCCAGCAGTCCATACGGACAGGGTTCGGACTATGGCTACACCTTC
TRBJ2-7	TRBV4-2	NA	NA	CASALRGDYEQYF	TGTGCCAGCGCCTTGCGGGGAGACTACGAGCAGTACTTC
TRBJ2-7	TRBV30	NA	NA	CAWSPTLYEQYF	TGTGCCTGGAGCCCGACCCTATACGAGCAGTACTTC
TRBJ1-1	TRBV5-1	NA	NA	CASSPNSIESTEAFF	TGCGCCAGCAGCCCTAATTCTATAGAATCCACTGAAGCTTTCTTT
TRBJ2-1	TRBV9	NA	TRBD2	CASSPRSSGTLYTEQFF	TGTGCCAGCAGCCCCCGGTCTAGCGGGACCTTATACACTGAGCAGTTCTTC
TRBJ2-2	TRBV5-4	NA	TRBD1	CASSRTGPGTGELFF	TGTGCCAGCAGCAGGACAGGGCCAGGCACCGGGGAGCTGTTTTTT
TRBJ1-1	TRBV5-1	once	TRBD1	CASSLDRGVNTEAFF	TGCGCCAGCAGCTTGGACAGGGGGGTGAACACTGAAGCTTTCTTT
TRBJ1-3	TRBV25-1	NA	NA	CASNEGGNTIYF	TGTGCCAGCAACGAAGGCGGAAACACCATATATTTT
TRBJ1-3	TRBV11-3	NA	NA	CASSSQGAGNTIYF	TGTGCCAGCAGCTCACAGGGTGCCGGAAACACCATATATTTT
TRBJ2-7	TRBV4-3	once	NA	CASSQDYRGSYEQYF	TGCGCCAGCAGCCAGGACTACAGGGGTTCCTACGAGCAGTACTTC
TRBJ1-4	TRBV11-2	NA	TRBD1	CASSSRTGPNEKLFF	TGTGCCAGCAGCTCACGGACAGGGCCTAATGAAAAACTGTTTTTT
TRBJ2-1	TRBV27	once	NA	CASSPQDLRGNEQFF	TGTGCCAGCAGTCCGCAGGACTTGCGGGGCAATGAGCAGTTCTTC
TRBJ2-5	TRBV6-5	NA	NA	CASSYSPGLIETQYF	TGTGCCAGCAGTTACTCGCCAGGGTTAATAGAGACCCAGTACTTC
TRBJ2-7	TRBV7-8	NA	NA	CASSQRSLAYEQYF	TGTGCCAGCAGCCAAAGGAGTCTCGCCTACGAGCAGTACTTC
TRBJ1-5	TRBV27	many	NA	CASSFWGNQPQHF	TGTGCCAGCAGTTTCTGGGGGAATCAGCCCCAGCATTTT
TRBJ2-6	TRBV27	NA	NA	CASSAIGGTWYSGANVLTF	TGTGCCAGCAGTGCTATAGGCGGGACATGGTACTCTGGGGCCAACGTCCTGACTTTC
TRBJ2-1	TRBV19	NA	NA	CASSLNRDLVYNEQFF	TGTGCCAGTAGTCTTAACCGGGACCTTGTTTACAATGAGCAGTTCTTC
TRBJ1-1	TRBV7-9	NA	TRBD1	CASSKGQAPEAFF	TGTGCCAGCAGCAAGGGACAGGCCCCTGAAGCTTTCTTT
TRBJ2-7	TRBV18	NA	NA	CASSPPYSYEQYF	TGTGCCAGCTCACCACCCTACTCCTACGAGCAGTACTTC
TRBJ2-1	TRBV7-2	NA	NA	CASSRTGSSYNEQFF	TGTGCCAGCAGCCGGACTGGGAGCTCCTACAATGAGCAGTTCTTC
TRBJ1-1	TRBV5-4	NA	TRBD1	CASSGGQGGRTEAFF	TGTGCCAGCAGCGGGGGACAGGGAGGACGAACTGAAGCTTTCTTT
TRBJ1-1	TRBV9	NA	NA	CASSGGAAAREAFF	TGTGCCAGCAGCGGTGGGGCGGCGGCTCGGGAAGCTTTCTTT
TRBJ2-2	TRBV6-1	NA	TRBD2	CASSEGSGSYTGELFF	TGTGCCAGCAGTGAAGGTAGCGGGAGTTACACCGGGGAGCTGTTTTTT
TRBJ2-2	TRBV9	NA	NA	CASSGAGAPKDTGELFF	TGTGCCAGCAGCGGAGCCGGGGCCCCGAAAGACACCGGGGAGCTGTTTTTT